The 17 T cell receptor beta chains below were found in one sample sequenced in a study of blood T cell repertoires in COVID-19. The protocol was immunoSEQ multiplex PCR, while the TCRdb copy is restricted to in-frame clones and leaves out a portion. This table has about 380,000 clones, more than 75% appearing once. Sequencing was performed on PBMCs or T cells enriched from blood (not recorded which). Source of these receptors: a man aged 25-40 years who had recovered from COVID-19.

The chain combines TRBV6-4 with TRBJ2-3; D gene uncertain. The CDR3 runs to 11 residues. Germline V gene lookup returns CDR1 MRHNA and CDR2 SNTAGT. The ends were cut back, 5 bases at V and 6 bases at J, with 6 bases in the middle. CDR3 sequence: CASSFQDTQYF. In nucleotides, the CDR3 is TGTGCCAGCAGTTTTCAGGATACGCAGTATTTT.

The chain is built from TRBV6-4 and TRBJ1-4, with D possibly matching TRBD1 (5 bases). V lost 5 bases and J 1 base, leaving 11 bases between the germline ends. CDR3 length: 15 residues. Germline lookup yields CDR1 MRHNA and CDR2 SNTAGT. The CDR3 coding sequence is TGTGCCAGCAGTCGGCAGGGAGGAACTAATGAAAAACTGTTTTTT. Protein product: CASSRQGGTNEKLFF.

In this sample, this clone turned up once. The same CDR3 arises from other DNA sequences in this sample as well. The V and J genes are TRBV3-1 (or the pseudogene TRBV3-2) and TRBJ1-5; no clear D. Between the trimmed V and J ends, which lost 0 bases and 3 bases, there was a span of 3 bases. This CDR3 spans 13 amino acids. The V gene's germline CDR1 is LGHDT and CDR2 YNNKEL (reference sequence). The CDR3: CASSQDINQPQHF. CDR3 DNA sequence: TGTGCCAGCAGCCAAGACATCAATCAGCCCCAGCATTTT.

V is TRBV4-1 and J is TRBJ1-2, with TRBD1 as a possible D gene (5 bases). V lost 0 bases, J lost 7 bases, and 15 bases lay in between. The length of the CDR3 is 15 residues. Germline V gene data show CDR1 as MGHRA and CDR2 as YSYEKL. The CDR3 bases are TGCGCCAGCAGCCAAGAGGATGGCAGGGTTTTTGGCTACACCTTC. Protein product: CASSQEDGRVFGYTF.

The chain is built from TRBV11-2 and TRBJ2-3; 7 nucleotides match TRBD2. Losses at the gene ends were 3 bases for V and 3 bases for J; bases not matched to a gene: 3. The CDR3 covers 14 residues. Germline V gives CDR1 SGHAT, CDR2 FQNNGV. The CDR3 region has the DNA TGTGCCAGCAGCTTTTGGGGGGGAACAGATACGCAGTATTTT. Protein product: CASSFWGGTDTQYF.

This clone has a single count. The V call is TRBV29-1, the J call TRBJ2-1; TRBD1 matches 9 bases. V was pared by 7 bases and J by 5 bases, with 3 bases of the junction left unmatched. The CDR3 covers 12 residues. Germline CDR1 SQVTM, CDR2 ANQGSEA. The CDR3 protein is CSGGTGNNEQFF. The CDR3 DNA is TGCAGCGGTGGGACAGGGAACAATGAGCAGTTCTTC.

This chain's CDR3 is CATSEKGPGYEQYF. CDR3 sequence (DNA): TGTGCCACCAGTGAGAAAGGTCCGGGCTACGAGCAGTACTTC. The chain is built from TRBV24-1 and TRBJ2-7, with D hard to call. Trimming pared 4 bases from V and 3 bases from J, leaving 12 bases between. The CDR3 is made up of 14 amino acids. Looked up from germline, CDR1 is KGHDR and CDR2 is SFDVKD.

This chain connects TRBV7-8 to TRBJ1-5, with unresolved D. CDR3 length: 15 amino acids. V lost 6 bases to trimming and J lost 4 bases, with 16 bases between them. Germline loops: CDR1 SGHVS, CDR2 FQNEAQ. The CDR3 is CASSLLAGTNQPQHF. The CDR3 DNA follows: TGTGCCAGCAGTCTCCTCGCGGGAACAAATCAGCCCCAGCATTTT.

The chain carries TRBV19 and TRBJ1-5; D might be TRBD1 (6 bases). The CDR3 runs 13 residues. CDR1 is LNHDA, CDR2 SQIVND, per germline (reference sequence). V was shortened by 6 bases and J by 7 bases, with 13 bases between the two germline ends. CDR3 bases: TGTGCCAGTAGAAACAGGGAAAGGCAGCCCCAGCATTTT. Amino acids: CASRNRERQPQHF. Filled out from reference TRBV19 and TRBJ1-5, the complete variable domain reads DGGITQSPKYLFRKEGQNVTLSCEQNLNHDAMYWYRQDPGQGLRLIYYSQIVNDFQKGDIAEGYSVSREKKESFPLTVTSAQKNPTAFYLCASRNRERQPQHFGDGTRLSIL.

The rearrangement uses TRBV30 and TRBJ2-1, with TRBD1 identical over 11 bases. Trimming at V came to 3 bases and at J to 12 bases, leaving 13 bases not matched to a gene. There are 15 residues in the CDR3. Germline V CDR1 and CDR2: GTSNPN, SVGIG (reference sequence). The CDR3 DNA follows: TGTGCCTGGAGAGTACCGGGACAGGGGGTCCTTAGGCAGTTCTTC. Its protein product is CAWRVPGQGVLRQFF. Based on the CDR3 plus reference TRBV30 and TRBJ2-1, the full variable domain is SQTIHQWPATLVQPVGSPLSLECTVEGTSNPNLYWYRQAAGRGLQLLFYSVGIGQISSEVPQNLSASRPQDRQFILSSKKLLLSDSGFYLCAWRVPGQGVLRQFFGPGTRLTVL.

The V gene is TRBV7-8, the J gene TRBJ2-1; 13 nucleotides align to TRBD2. The length of the CDR3 is 15 residues. Trimming removed 5 bases from V and 8 bases from J; junction bases left unmatched: 6. The V gene's germline CDR1 is SGHVS and CDR2 FQNEAQ. The CDR3: CASSLRTSGGHEQFF. In DNA, the CDR3 is TGTGCCAGCAGCCTTCGGACTAGCGGGGGCCATGAGCAGTTCTTC.

J is TRBJ2-2 and V is TRBV6-2 or TRBV6-3; TRBD1 matches at 9 bases. Germline V lookup: CDR1 MNHEY, CDR2 SVGEGT. This CDR3 is built from 16 residues. J was trimmed by 3 bases and V by 2 bases; bases with no gene match: 4. The CDR3 DNA follows: TGTGCCAGCAGTTACAGTGACAGGGGGTACACCGGGGAGCTGTTTTTT. Translation: CASSYSDRGYTGELFF.

The rearrangement links TRBV9 to TRBJ1-1, with D possibly TRBD1 on 6 matching bases. Trimming removed 0 bases at V and 1 base at J, with 10 bases between. This CDR3 has 15 residues. Germline CDR1 reads SGDLS; CDR2 reads YYNGEE. The CDR3, as DNA: TGTGCCAGCAGCGTAGGAACAGGGCGGAACACTGAAGCTTTCTTT. Its protein product is CASSVGTGRNTEAFF.

This clone appeared once. The V gene is TRBV15, the J gene TRBJ1-5; D uncertain. There are 14 residues in the CDR3. From germline, CDR1 is LNHNV and CDR2 YYDKDF (reference sequence). V gave up 5 bases and J gave up 3 bases, with 11 bases separating them. The CDR3 loop reads CATSEGRSNQPQHF. CDR3 sequence (DNA): TGTGCCACCAGCGAGGGCAGGTCCAATCAGCCCCAGCATTTT.

The DNA for the CDR3 is TGCGCCAGCAGCGAGGGACTAGCGGGGGGGCCTGTCCCCGGGGAGCTGTTTTTT. It encodes CASSEGLAGGPVPGELFF. The J gene is TRBJ2-2, the V gene TRBV5-1; the match to TRBD2 covers 16 bases. The CDR3 covers 18 residues. CDR1 is SGHRS and CDR2 is YFSETQ in the germline V gene. V trimming: 4 bases; J trimming: 6 bases; junction bases outside the gene matches: 9. Based on the CDR3 plus reference TRBV5-1 and TRBJ2-2, the full variable domain is KAGVTQTPRYLIKTRGQQVTLSCSPISGHRSVSWYQQTPGQGLQFLFEYFSETQRNKGNFPGRFSGRQFSNSRSEMNVSTLELGDSALYLCASSEGLAGGPVPGELFFGEGSRLTVL.

This clone has just one count. This sequence joins TRBV6-5 and TRBJ1-5; 7 bases fit TRBD1. With 6 bases clipped from V and 3 bases from J, the junction kept 5 bases outside the gene matches. The CDR3 covers 14 residues. Germline lookup yields CDR1 MNHEY and CDR2 SVGAGI. The CDR3 nucleotides are TGTGCCAGCAGAGCCCAGGGGGTCAATCAGCCCCAGCATTTT. This codes for CASRAQGVNQPQHF.

With respect to this clone: Other DNA sequences of this sample code for an identical CDR3. The chain employs TRBV12-3 or TRBV12-4 and TRBJ2-7; 11 bases map to TRBD1. This CDR3 spans 13 amino acids. Germline trimming cut 3 bases from V and 6 bases from J; bases unmatched to any gene: 1. The CDR3 loop is CASSFGTGGEQYF. The CDR3 DNA is TGTGCCAGCAGTTTCGGGACAGGGGGCGAGCAGTACTTC.